This TCR beta chain is drawn from a study of T-cell reconstitution after alpha-beta-depleted transplantation in children. The library targeted TCRbeta and was prepared with unique molecular identifiers. TCRdb reprocessed the PCR reads via MiXCR and lists one record per CDR3 protein. The sample carries about 610,000 distinct CDR3 sequences, over 9.5% recorded once. The germline V gene encodes CDR1 KGHSH and CDR2 LQKENI. The CDR3 consists of 16 residues. V lost 2 bases to trimming and J lost 0 bases, with 11 bases between them. The J gene is TRBJ2-1, the V gene TRBV18, with unresolved D. The TCR originated in a human donor who donated a stem cell graft to a child with acute myeloid leukemia. This specimen consisted of PBMCs from the stem cell graft donor, obtained from the stem cell graft. CDR3 bases: TGTGCCAGCTCACCAATCGGCTCGAGCTCCTACAATGAGCAGTTCTTC. This encodes CASSPIGSSSYNEQFF. The full variable domain, in which reference TRBV18 and TRBJ2-1 provide the parts outside the CDR3, is NAGVMQNPRHLVRRRGQEARLRCSPMKGHSHVYWYRQLPEEGLKFMVYLQKENIIDESGMPKERFSAEFPKEGPSILRIQQVVRGDSAAYFCASSPIGSSSYNEQFFGPGTRLTVL.